The 28 T cell receptor beta chains presented below share a single source sample, sequenced in a study of blood T cell repertoires in COVID-19 (dated by TCRdb to the early 2020s). The library came from the immunoSEQ multiplex PCR assay. Drawn from immuneACCESS, this table holds only the in-frame rearrangements with V and J called that TCRdb kept. Clones are partly lost; checked studies trace under half to an unresolved V gene and leave the rest unexplained. This sample comprises about 320,000 clones, about 85% of them detected only once. Around 2% of the sample belongs to the ten largest clones. The sequencing input was PBMCs or T cells enriched from blood (not recorded which). These receptors were collected from a woman in her twenties or thirties who had been exposed to COVID-19.

The genes are TRBV14 and TRBJ2-7; unclear D gene. Germline V lookup: CDR1 SGHDN, CDR2 FVKESK. The length of the CDR3 is 16 residues. V lost 1 base to trimming and J lost 4 bases, with 17 bases between them. The chain's CDR3 is CASSQGGSQTSYEQYF. DNA of the CDR3: TGTGCCAGCAGCCAAGGAGGCAGCCAGACTTCTTACGAGCAGTACTTC.

The V and J genes are TRBV24-1 and TRBJ1-2; D perhaps matches TRBD1 (5 bases). The CDR3 sequence is 12 residues long. V lost 7 bases and J 1 base, leaving 6 bases between the germline ends. In germline, CDR1 is KGHDR, CDR2 SFDVKD. CDR3 amino acids: CATRDNNYGYTF. In DNA, the CDR3 is TGTGCCACCAGGGACAATAACTATGGCTACACCTTC.

J is TRBJ1-6 and V is TRBV6-2 or TRBV6-3, with D unresolved. From germline, CDR1 is MNHEY and CDR2 SVGEGT. The ends were cut back, 2 bases at V and 7 bases at J, with 6 bases in the middle. This CDR3 is 13 amino acids long. The CDR3 nucleotides are TGTGCCAGCAGTTACACAGAAAATTCACCCCTCCACTTT. Protein sequence: CASSYTENSPLHF.

Note on this clone: The junction departs from germline at one end; a sequencing error may be responsible. The V call is TRBV7-7, the J call TRBJ2-3; possibly TRBD1 for D (6 bases). This CDR3 is 13 amino acids long. The V gene's germline CDR1 is SSHAT and CDR2 FNYEAQ (reference sequence). CDR3 DNA sequence: TGTGCTAGCAGCCCCCGAGGGGGAGATACGCAGTATTTT. Its translation is CASSPRGGDTQYF.

The chain joins TRBV16 to TRBJ1-2; D is possibly TRBD1 (6 bases). The CDR3 spans 13 residues. Trimming removed 5 bases at V and 5 bases at J, with 12 bases between. The germline V gene encodes CDR1 KGHSY and CDR2 FQNENV. CDR3 bases: TGTGCCAGCAGCGAAGGCACAGGGTATGGCTACACCTTC. As protein: CASSEGTGYGYTF. The complete variable domain, with remaining parts taken from reference TRBV16 and TRBJ1-2, reads GEEVAQTPKHLVRGEGQKAKLYCAPIKGHSYVFWYQQVLKNEFKFLISFQNENVFDETGMPKERFSAKCLPNSPCSLEIQATKLEDSAVYFCASSEGTGYGYTFGSGTRLTVV.

This chain links TRBV9 with TRBJ2-1, with D possibly TRBD2 on 5 matching bases. The CDR3 contains 14 residues. Trimming stripped 4 bases from V and 6 bases from J, with 14 bases between. Germline V CDR1 and CDR2: SGDLS, YYNGEE. CDR3 bases: TGTGCCAGCAGCTTATTTGGAGCGGTCAATGAGCAGTTCTTC. This encodes CASSLFGAVNEQFF.

The rearrangement uses TRBV9 and TRBJ2-2, with D tentatively TRBD1 (6 bases). The CDR3 consists of 13 residues. From germline, CDR1 is SGDLS and CDR2 YYNGEE. The germline V and J ends were trimmed by 7 bases and 5 bases, with 12 bases remaining between them. CDR3 sequence reads: CASLPGETGELFF. The DNA of the CDR3 is TGTGCCAGCTTGCCAGGGGAAACCGGGGAGCTGTTTTTT.

The V call is TRBV7-8, the J call TRBJ2-7; D call uncertain. Germline CDR1 is SGHVS and CDR2 is FQNEAQ. This CDR3 is built from 13 residues. The germline V and J ends were trimmed by 2 bases and 5 bases, with 10 bases remaining between them. CDR3 sequence: CASSLSGSDEQYF. For the CDR3, the DNA is TGTGCCAGCAGCTTAAGTGGAAGCGACGAGCAGTACTTC.

The J gene is TRBJ1-1, the V gene TRBV2; tentative D call: TRBD1 (6 bases). Per germline, CDR1 SNHLY and CDR2 FYNNEI. This CDR3 is built from 15 residues. Trimming pared 6 bases from V and 0 bases from J, leaving 14 bases between. The CDR3 here is CASRGQSSMNTEAFF. The DNA of the CDR3 is TGTGCCAGCAGGGGACAATCTTCCATGAACACTGAAGCTTTCTTT.

This rearrangement joins TRBV2 to TRBJ2-7; D might be TRBD2 (5 bases). The V end was cut by 3 bases, the J end by 4 bases, with 13 bases between. Per germline, CDR1 SNHLY and CDR2 FYNNEI. The CDR3 is made up of 14 amino acids. CDR3 nucleotides: TGTGCCAGCAGTGAGGGCGTCGGGGTATACGAGCAGTACTTC. It codes for CASSEGVGVYEQYF.

V usage is TRBV6-1 and J usage is TRBJ2-7; TRBD2 might be the D (5 bases). Trimming took 3 bases from V and 3 from J, leaving 15 bases between them. The CDR3 covers 15 residues. CDR1 MNHNS and CDR2 SASEGT come from the germline V gene. The CDR3 region is CASSDPSLLIYEQYF. CDR3 nucleotides: TGTGCCAGCAGTGATCCTAGCCTTCTCATCTACGAGCAGTACTTC.

The chain links TRBV4-1 to TRBJ2-5, with D possibly TRBD2 on 6 matching bases. Trimming removed 0 bases from V and 5 bases from J, with 13 bases in between. Germline loops: CDR1 MGHRA, CDR2 YSYEKL. This CDR3 is built from 15 residues. Here the CDR3 reads CASSQDGAGGETQYF. CDR3 nucleotides: TGCGCCAGCAGCCAAGATGGAGCGGGTGGGGAGACCCAGTACTTC.

This chain links TRBV11-2 with TRBJ1-2; D ambiguous. The CDR3 sequence is 13 residues long. Trimming cost V 0 bases and J 7 bases, with 9 bases left between them. The germline V gene has CDR1 SGHAT and CDR2 FQNNGV. The CDR3 DNA is TGTGCCAGCAGCTTAGATCCCTGGAGTGGCTACACCTTC. As protein: CASSLDPWSGYTF.

The rearrangement joins TRBV12-3 or TRBV12-4 to TRBJ2-5, with D unclear. The CDR3 is 12 residues long. The germline V and J ends were trimmed by 5 bases and 5 bases, with 9 bases remaining between them. In nucleotides, the CDR3 is TGTGCCAGCAGTCATCTCAGGGAGACCCAGTACTTC. It translates to CASSHLRETQYF.

This chain connects TRBV28 to TRBJ1-6; TRBD1 agrees at 9 bases. V gave up 4 bases and J gave up 7 bases; unmatched junction bases: 5. CDR3 length equals 15 residues. CDR1 and CDR2 (germline): MDHEN, SYDVKM. CDR3 residues: CASSSPGTGNSPLHF. The CDR3 DNA sequence: TGTGCCAGCAGTTCTCCCGGGACAGGGAATTCACCCCTCCACTTT.

This chain connects TRBV3-1 (or the pseudogene TRBV3-2) to TRBJ2-7; 8 nucleotides line up with TRBD1. V dropped 0 bases and J dropped 2; count of bases not matched to a gene: 6. CDR1 is LGHDT and CDR2 is YNNKEL in the germline V gene (reference sequence). This CDR3 is 16 amino acids long. The CDR3 protein is CASSQEGKDRAYEQYF. The CDR3 DNA is TGTGCCAGCAGCCAAGAGGGAAAGGACAGGGCCTACGAGCAGTACTTC.

Written as DNA, the CDR3 is TGTGCCACTATAAGGACAGGGGACACTGAAGCTTTCTTT. Its translation: CATIRTGDTEAFF. This chain joins TRBV10-3 and TRBJ1-1, with 9 bases aligning to TRBD1. V was pared by 10 bases and J by 3 bases, with 6 bases of the junction left unmatched. Germline V gene data show CDR1 as ENHRY and CDR2 as SYGVKD. The CDR3 contains 13 residues.

This rearrangement joins TRBV28 to TRBJ1-1; 10 positions agree with TRBD1. This CDR3 region has 15 residues. CDR1 is MDHEN, CDR2 SYDVKM, per germline. V lost 7 bases to trimming and J lost 2 bases; unmatched junction nucleotides: 7. The CDR3 DNA reads TGTGCCAGCACAGAGGACAGGGGGTCTAACACTGAAGCTTTCTTT. Protein product: CASTEDRGSNTEAFF.

The chain has TRBV3-1 (or the pseudogene TRBV3-2) and TRBJ2-2; D perhaps matches TRBD2 (5 bases). The CDR3 covers 18 residues. Trimming stripped 5 bases from V and 3 bases from J, with 22 bases between. Germline CDR1 is LGHDT and CDR2 is YNNKEL (reference sequence). CDR3 amino acids: CASSFGNRLFSYTGELFF. CDR3 nucleotides: TGTGCCAGCAGCTTCGGGAATCGACTCTTTTCATACACCGGGGAGCTGTTTTTT.

The chain recombines TRBV7-2 with TRBJ2-5; the D is unclear. Germline loops: CDR1 SGHTA, CDR2 FQGNSA. This CDR3 is 13 amino acids long. The ends were cut back, 3 bases at V and 2 bases at J, with 7 bases in the middle. For the CDR3, the DNA is TGTGCCAGCAGCTTTGGCAGTCAAGAGACCCAGTACTTC. This gives the protein CASSFGSQETQYF.

This clone was observed a few times. This chain links TRBV11-2 with TRBJ1-2; 8 nucleotides line up with TRBD1. Germline V lookup: CDR1 SGHAT, CDR2 FQNNGV. V lost 7 bases, J lost 5 bases, and 12 bases stayed unmatched. The CDR3 runs 15 residues. The CDR3: CASTPGQGLFYGYTF. In nucleotides, the CDR3 is TGTGCCAGCACACCTGGACAGGGCCTTTTTTATGGCTACACCTTC. The full variable domain, rest sourced from reference TRBV11-2 and TRBJ1-2, is EAGVAQSPRYKIIEKRQSVAFWCNPISGHATLYWYQQILGQGPKLLIQFQNNGVVDDSQLPKDRFSAERLKGVDSTLKIQPAKLEDSAVYLCASTPGQGLFYGYTFGSGTRLTVV.

This clone has just one count. This chain connects TRBV4-1 to TRBJ2-7; 11 nucleotides agree with TRBD2. The CDR3 runs 16 residues. V shed 0 bases, J shed 2 bases, and the junction held 3 bases outside the gene matches. Germline CDR1 is MGHRA and CDR2 is YSYEKL. The CDR3 nucleotides are TGCGCCAGCAGCCAAGATCGGGGACTAGCGGCCTACGAGCAGTACTTC. Encoded protein: CASSQDRGLAAYEQYF.

The chain uses TRBV5-1 and TRBJ1-6, with TRBD1 identical over 12 bases. This CDR3 has 15 amino acids. The junction had 7 bases not matched to a gene; V was cut back by 5 bases and J by 10 bases. Germline V lookup: CDR1 SGHRS, CDR2 YFSETQ. Here the CDR3 reads CASRPTGTGGSPLHF. CDR3 in DNA: TGCGCCAGCAGACCAACCGGGACAGGGGGCTCACCCCTCCACTTT.

This chain connects TRBV5-1 to TRBJ1-2; no definite D call. The CDR3 runs 12 residues. CDR1 SGHRS and CDR2 YFSETQ come from the germline V gene. V lost 5 bases and J lost 0, with 5 bases in between. As DNA, the CDR3 is TGCGCCAGCAGGAGGGCTAACTATGGCTACACCTTC. It specifies CASRRANYGYTF.

This clone was seen a handful of times. The V gene is TRBV3-1 (or the pseudogene TRBV3-2), the J gene TRBJ1-1; a possible D gene is TRBD1 (6 bases). Per the germline V gene, CDR1 is LGHDT and CDR2 is YNNKEL (reference sequence). V lost 4 bases to trimming and J lost 7 bases, with 16 bases between them. This CDR3 is built from 14 residues. CDR3 in DNA: TGTGCCAGCAGCCCACTGGCAGGGGCGAGTGAAGCTTTCTTT. Translating it yields CASSPLAGASEAFF.

The chain is built from TRBV19 and TRBJ1-3; maybe TRBD1 (5 bases). The ends were cut back, 2 bases at V and 0 bases at J, with 11 bases in the middle. The CDR3 has 16 amino acids. Germline V gives CDR1 LNHDA, CDR2 SQIVND (reference sequence). CDR3 loop: CASSITGVLSGNTIYF. The CDR3 DNA is TGTGCCAGTAGTATAACGGGGGTCCTCTCTGGAAACACCATATATTTT.

Only one count was recorded for this clone. The genes are TRBV12-3 or TRBV12-4 and TRBJ2-3, with D possibly being TRBD2 (6 bases). V was trimmed by 5 bases and J by 1 base, leaving 7 bases between them. This CDR3 has 13 amino acids. CDR3 in DNA: TGTGCCAGCAGTCCTAGCGGCACAGATACGCAGTATTTT. It codes for CASSPSGTDTQYF.

In nucleotides, the CDR3 is TGTGCCAGCACCGGCCTCGGGCAGCCCCAGCATTTT. It is translated as CASTGLGQPQHF. The chain recombines TRBV12-3 or TRBV12-4 with TRBJ1-5; D unresolved. V lost 7 bases and J lost 7, with 11 bases in between. The CDR3 runs 12 residues.